This T cell receptor beta chain comes out of a study of T-cell reconstitution after alpha-beta-depleted transplantation in children. The CDR3 has 21 amino acids. The germline gives CDR1 LNHNV, CDR2 YYDKDF (reference sequence). After removal of 0 bases from V and 4 bases from J, the junction contained 19 bases not matched to a gene. A word on this clonotype: Its cognate antigen is unknown.

Preparation of the TCRbeta library involved a method that used unique molecular identifiers. MiXCR, applied by TCRdb to the PCR reads, yields one record per CDR3 protein. This sample has under 400,000 distinct CDR3 sequences, with 23% found just once. Whole-study results and caveats: About two months after transplant, alpha-beta T cells reportedly came from several hundred expanded graft clones.

The chain joins TRBV15 to TRBJ2-3, with TRBD2 identical over 10 bases. The sample consisted of PBMCs, mostly from graft donor cells, taken 180 days after TCRalphabeta/CD19-depleted stem cell transplant. The clonotype was recovered from a male patient between 10 and 17 years old who had a stem cell transplant for acute lymphoblastic leukemia, so the T cells may come from the graft donor. In DNA form, the CDR3 reads TGTGCCACCAGCAGAGATATTAATCTGGCGACTAGCGGGTTAGGGGCAGATACGCAGTATTTT. This gives the protein CATSRDINLATSGLGADTQYF. Filled out from reference TRBV15 and TRBJ2-3, the complete variable domain reads DAMVIQNPRYQVTQFGKPVTLSCSQTLNHNVMYWYQQKSSQAPKLLFHYYDKDFNNEADTPDNFQSRRPNTSFCFLDIRSPGLGDTAMYLCATSRDINLATSGLGADTQYFGPGTRLTVL.